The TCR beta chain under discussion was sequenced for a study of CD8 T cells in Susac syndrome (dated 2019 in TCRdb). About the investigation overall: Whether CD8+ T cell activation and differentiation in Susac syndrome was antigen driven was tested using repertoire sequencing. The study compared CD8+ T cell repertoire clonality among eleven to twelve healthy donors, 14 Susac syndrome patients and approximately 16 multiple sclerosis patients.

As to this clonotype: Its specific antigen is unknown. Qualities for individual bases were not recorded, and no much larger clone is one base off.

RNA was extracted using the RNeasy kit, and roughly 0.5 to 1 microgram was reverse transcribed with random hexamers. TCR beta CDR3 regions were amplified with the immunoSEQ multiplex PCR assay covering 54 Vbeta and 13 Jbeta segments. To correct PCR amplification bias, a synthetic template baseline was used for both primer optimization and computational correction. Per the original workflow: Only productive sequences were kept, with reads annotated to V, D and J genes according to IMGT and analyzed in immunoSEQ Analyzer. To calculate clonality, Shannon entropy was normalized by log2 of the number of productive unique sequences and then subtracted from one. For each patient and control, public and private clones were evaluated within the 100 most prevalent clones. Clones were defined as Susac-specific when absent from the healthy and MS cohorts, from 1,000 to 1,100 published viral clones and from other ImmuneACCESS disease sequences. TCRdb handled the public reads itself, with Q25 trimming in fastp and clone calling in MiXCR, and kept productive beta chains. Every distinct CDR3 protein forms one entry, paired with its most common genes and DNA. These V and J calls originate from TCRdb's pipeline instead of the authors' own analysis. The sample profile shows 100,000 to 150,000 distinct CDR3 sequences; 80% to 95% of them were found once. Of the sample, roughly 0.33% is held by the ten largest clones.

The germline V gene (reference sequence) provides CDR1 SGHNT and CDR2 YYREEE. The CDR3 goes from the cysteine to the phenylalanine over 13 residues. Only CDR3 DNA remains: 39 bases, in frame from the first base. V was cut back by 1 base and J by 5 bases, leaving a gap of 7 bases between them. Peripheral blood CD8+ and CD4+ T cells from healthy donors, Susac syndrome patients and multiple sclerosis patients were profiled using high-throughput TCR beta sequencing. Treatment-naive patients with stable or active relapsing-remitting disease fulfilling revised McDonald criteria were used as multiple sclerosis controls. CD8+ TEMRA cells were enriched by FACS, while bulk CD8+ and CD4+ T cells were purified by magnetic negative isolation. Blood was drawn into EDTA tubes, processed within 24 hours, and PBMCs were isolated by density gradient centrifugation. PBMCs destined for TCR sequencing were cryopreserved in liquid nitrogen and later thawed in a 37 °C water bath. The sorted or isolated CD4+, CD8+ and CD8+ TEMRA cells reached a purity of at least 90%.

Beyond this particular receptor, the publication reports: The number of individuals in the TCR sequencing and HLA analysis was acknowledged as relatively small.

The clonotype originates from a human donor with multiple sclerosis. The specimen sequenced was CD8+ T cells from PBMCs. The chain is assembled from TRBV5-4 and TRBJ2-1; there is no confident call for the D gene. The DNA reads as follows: TGTGCCAGCAGCTTGTTTAGAAACAATGAGCAGTTCTTC. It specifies CASSLFRNNEQFF.